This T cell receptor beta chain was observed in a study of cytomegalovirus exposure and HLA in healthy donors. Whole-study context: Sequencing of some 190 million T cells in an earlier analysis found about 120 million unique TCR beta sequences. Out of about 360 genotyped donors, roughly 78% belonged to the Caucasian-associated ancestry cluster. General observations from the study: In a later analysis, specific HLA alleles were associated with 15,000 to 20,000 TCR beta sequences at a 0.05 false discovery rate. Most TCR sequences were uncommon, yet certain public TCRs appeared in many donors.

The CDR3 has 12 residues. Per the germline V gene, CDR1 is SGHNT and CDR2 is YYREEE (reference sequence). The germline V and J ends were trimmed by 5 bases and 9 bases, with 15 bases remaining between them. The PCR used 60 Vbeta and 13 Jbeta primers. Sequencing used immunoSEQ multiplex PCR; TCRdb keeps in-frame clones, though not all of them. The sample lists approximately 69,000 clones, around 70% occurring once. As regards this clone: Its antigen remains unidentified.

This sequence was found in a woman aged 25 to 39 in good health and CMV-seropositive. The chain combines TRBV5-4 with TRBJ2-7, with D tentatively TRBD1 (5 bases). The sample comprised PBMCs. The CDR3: CASSDKTDRQYF. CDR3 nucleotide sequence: TGTGCCAGCAGTGATAAGACAGATCGGCAGTACTTC.